This T cell receptor beta chain was recovered during a study of cytomegalovirus exposure and HLA in healthy donors (dated by TCRdb to 2016 to 2017). For context, the study as a whole: An earlier analysis of roughly 500 of the donors reported approximately 300 Gb of sequence data and 117 million unique TCR beta sequences from 150 million to 200 million T cells. An early release that covered about 600 HLA-typed donors contained approximately 300 gigabases of sequencing data and around 85 million unique TCR sequences. Among the roughly 400 genotyped donors, around 81% belonged to the genetic ancestry cluster associated with self-reported Caucasian donors. The study was designed to test whether signatures of past pathogen exposure could be identified by cataloging public T cell receptors. Using immunosequencing, the study profiled T cell repertoires from around 680 subjects and related those repertoires to cytomegalovirus serostatus. Besides the first cohort of approximately 670 subjects, a separate validation cohort made up of 120 different subjects was used. To predict cytomegalovirus infection status, the study combined high-throughput TCR immunosequencing, statistical association of individual TCRs with disease status, and machine learning. In a later analysis, previously published TCR beta repertoires from 550 to 750 donors were re-analyzed and high-resolution HLA genotyping was added so that TCR occurrence patterns could be studied. Rather than drawing on any new phenotypic data, the later analysis identified candidate immune exposures from TCR beta sequences and the way those sequences occurred across donors. In an earlier analysis of several hundred of the donors, high-throughput TCR beta sequencing was used to judge whether each TCR beta V gene segment behaved as functional or pseudogenic. Donor age, sex, ethnicity and CMV serostatus were collected together with the repertoire data. A later genetic analysis used genome-wide SNP genotypes for about 65% of the roughly 700 donors, treating that subset as a discovery cohort. All discovery cohort repertoires had been generated on a single sequencing platform. Class I and class II HLA loci were covered by the typing at four-digit resolution. The number of typed donors differed by locus: roughly 620-640 for A, B, C, DRB1 and DQB1; approximately 520 for DQA1; approximately 600 for DPA1; and some 430 for DPB1. A handful of DR-DQ haplotypes were handled as single units for association and clustering because linkage in the cohort was strong. Among roughly 370 genotyped donors of the cohort, an average of about 240,000 unique TCR beta nucleotide sequences were sequenced per donor, around 20% of them non-productive. Paper-wide results and their limitations: At a false discovery rate of 0.05, a later analysis linked some 17,000 TCR beta sequences to specific HLA alleles. A further reported finding was that TCR beta sequences accurately predicted the HLA-A and HLA-B alleles for most subjects in the first cohort. A later analysis found that TCR association rates varied across HLA loci, with DRB1 alleles showing the most associated TCRs and HLA-C alleles the fewest. In an earlier analysis of a few hundred of the donors, most TCR beta V segments were observed in productive rearrangements about 87% or about 30% of the time, broadly matching IMGT annotations. A later analysis found that HLA-associated TCR beta chains were more clonally expanded and had lower generation probabilities than equally common non-associated chains. Because counts were too low, some 17 rarely observed V segments, including chromosome 9 orphons, were excluded from the earlier analysis of several hundred of the donors. The study listed approximately 150 TCR beta chains as associated with cytomegalovirus. In vitro tests confirmed that a few of the cytomegalovirus-associated TCR beta chains recognize cytomegalovirus antigens. Most TCR sequences were seen in very few donors, while some public TCRs were found in many individuals. According to a later genetic analysis, donors in an Asian-associated ancestry cluster had fewer N-insertions in productive TCRs than the roughly 670-donor mean. Cytomegalovirus status was reported to be diagnosed by the classifier with high specificity and sensitivity in both the original and validation cohorts. When HLA alleles, especially DR and DQ, strongly co-occurred, TCR associations were difficult to assign to individual alleles. The authors suggested that the approach could potentially be extended to other disease states and immunological phenotypes. According to a later analysis, most CMV-associated TCR beta chains appeared to be HLA-restricted, and the HLA associations seemed to be driven largely by CMV exposure. Because HLA typing was missing for some donors at each locus, association tests included only the typed subset. The presence/absence analyses assumed that sequencing depth was roughly uniform across donors, and that assumption may not be true. The sequencing pipeline was judged likely to have produced a cluster of highly shared sequence variants as a technical artifact. In this cohort, only TCR beta chains were sequenced, and detectable features were limited by the absence of alpha or paired-chain data. Several of the top co-occurrence clusters appeared to be linked to parvovirus B19, influenza, CMV and Epstein-Barr virus, according to a later analysis. Correlated functional status among segregating V segments might be attributable to linkage disequilibrium, but an unknown experimental factor could not be ruled out. CMV serostatus was the only immune exposure information available for the cohort. An association between a missense DCLRE1C variant and V-gene and J-gene trimming of TCR beta chains was found in a later genetic analysis and replicated in an independent cohort.

Note on this clone: Its binding antigen is unknown. Within one base of it there is no much larger clone, and no base qualities were kept.

The cohort consisted of more than 650 healthy bone marrow donors. At the time of sampling, all cohort members were nominally healthy, though unrecorded immune exposures were likely present. The donor was CMV seropositive and was included in the group of 250 to 300 seropositive cohort members. Each donor provided a peripheral blood sample, and peripheral blood mononuclear cells were used for TCR beta sequencing. The Qiagen DNeasy Blood Extraction Kit was used to extract genomic DNA from the blood cell samples. The library was made by the immunoSEQ multiplex PCR assay. For the multiplex PCR, a mixture combining 60 forward primers for TCR Vbeta segments and 13 reverse primers for TCR Jbeta segments was used. Amplification of the CDR3 region of rearranged TCR beta genes was performed with a multiplex PCR assay on genomic DNA. Amplified TCR beta libraries were sequenced as 87-base-pair reads on the Illumina HiSeq System. As for how the authors treated the data: In a later analysis, tens of millions of unique TCR beta chains were counted across the roughly 670 repertoires, and about 10 million of these chains were shared by at least two donors. Raw reads were error-corrected and collapsed into unique sequences by a nearest-neighbor algorithm in which closely related sequences were merged to remove PCR and sequencing errors. To assign V, D and J gene segments, CDR3 sequences were aligned to IMGT reference sequences. For a sequence to be retained, a match of at least six nucleotides to both a V gene segment and a J gene segment was required. Rearrangements were called productive when the CDR3 lacked stop codons and stayed in frame with V and J; all others were non-productive. Following IMGT convention, CDR3 was defined as the stretch from the second conserved V-encoded cysteine up to the conserved J-encoded phenylalanine. The earlier analysis of about 610 of the donors excluded any sequence lacking an unambiguous match to a single V gene segment. In an earlier analysis of a few hundred of the donors, V segments were called functional above 56.7% productive rearrangements and were called segregating when the between-donor standard deviation exceeded 5%. To diagnose cytomegalovirus status from the catalog of TCR beta chain sequences, a statistical classification framework was built. In a later analysis, V and J genes were assigned by comparing TCR nucleotide sequences against IMGT/GENE-DB human TR gene sequences. Using the TCRdist pipeline, a later analysis assigned CDR3 sequences along with most-parsimonious VDJ recombination scenarios. In a later analysis, each TCR beta chain was defined by its CDR3 amino acid sequence together with its V-gene family, and reads without a unique V-gene family were excluded. A later analysis removed 592 highly shared, low-generation-probability nucleotide sequences to deal with suspected cross-contamination and a sequencing artifact. For each public chain, a later analysis derived a clonal expansion index from normalized ranks of inferred template counts within each repertoire. A later analysis computed generation probabilities with a VDJ recombination model fitted to out-of-frame rearrangements, and checked the results against IGoR. In a later analysis, hypergeometric tests were used to score TCR-TCR, TCR-HLA and TCR-CMV co-occurrence, with a repertoire-size bias correction applied to TCR pairs. In a later analysis, false discovery rates were estimated by permuting HLA or CMV assignments 20 times. A later analysis grouped co-occurring TCRs with DBSCAN, adding TCRdist sequence similarity when clustering within HLA-allele-positive subsets. Repertoires with fewer than 30,000 or more than 120,000 public chains, plus five repertoires with anomalous nucleotide sharing, were excluded from co-occurrence clustering. TCRdb holds this immuneACCESS table with in-frame rearrangements only. Some clones are missing; in checked studies, unresolved V genes explain under half, and the rest has no known cause. V, J and clone size derive from that table, while D and trimming were established from the DNA sequence. The sample data list roughly 98,000 clones, and roughly 79% of these were observed just once. The ten largest clones capture approximately 3.2% of the sample.

The source is a female donor in good health and CMV-seropositive. Input material: PBMCs.

The CDR3 corresponds to CASSQDSGGSYNEQFF. The sequenced DNA is TGTGCCAGCAGCCAAGATTCGGGGGGTTCCTACAATGAGCAGTTCTTC. The V and J genes are TRBV4-2 and TRBJ2-1; 7 nucleotides in the junction match TRBD2. CDR1 LGHNA and CDR2 YNFKEQ were looked up in the germline V gene. The CDR3 measures 16 amino acids from cysteine to phenylalanine. The DNA shown is the 48-base CDR3, in frame from base 1. Trimming removed 0 bases from V and 1 base from J; the gene matches leave 3 bases unexplained.